The rows below give T cell receptor beta chains drawn from one sample of a study of cytomegalovirus exposure and HLA in healthy donors. Sequenced by immunoSEQ multiplex PCR; TCRdb stores in-frame clones only, minus some. The listing records under 150,000 clones. Sequencing was done on a sample of PBMCs. Receptor source: a woman aged 40 to 50 in good health and CMV-seronegative. CDR3s include the opening cysteine and the closing phenylalanine or tryptophan. A D gene is named only where the DNA matches it firmly.

TRBV28	TRBJ1-4	NA	CASSFITPANEKLFF	TGTGCCAGCAGTTTTATTACACCTGCTAATGAAAAACTGTTTTTT
TRBV15	TRBJ1-3	TRBD1	CATSGPGTAHFSGNTIYF	TGTGCCACCAGCGGTCCCGGGACAGCGCACTTCTCTGGAAACACCATATATTTT
TRBV6-1	TRBJ2-3	TRBD2	CASSEAGLAGTDTQYF	TGTGCCAGCAGTGAAGCCGGACTAGCGGGCACAGATACGCAGTATTTT
TRBV14	TRBJ2-7	TRBD2	CASSHPGGQAYEQYF	TGTGCCAGCAGCCACCCGGGGGGGCAGGCCTACGAGCAGTACTTC
TRBV2	TRBJ2-7	NA	CASSTFRGPTREQYF	TGTGCCAGCAGTACGTTCAGGGGCCCAACACGCGAGCAGTACTTC
TRBV28	TRBJ2-6	NA	CASSRSGANVLTF	TGTGCCAGCAGCCGCTCTGGGGCCAACGTCCTGACTTTC
TRBV7-3	TRBJ2-1	NA	CASSLRGPGEQFF	TGTGCCAGCAGCTTAAGGGGGCCGGGGGAGCAGTTCTTC
TRBV27	TRBJ2-1	TRBD2	CASSFLGLAGGRRNEQFF	TGTGCCAGCAGTTTCCTAGGACTAGCGGGGGGGCGGCGGAATGAGCAGTTCTTC
TRBV6-5	TRBJ1-1	NA	CAIRPGRWNTEAFF	TGTGCCATTCGTCCAGGAAGATGGAACACTGAAGCTTTCTTT
TRBV5-5	TRBJ2-7	TRBD1	CASSQTGENEQYF	TGTGCCAGCAGTCAGACAGGGGAGAACGAGCAGTACTTC
TRBV7-9	TRBJ1-1	TRBD1	CASSLAVTGGKTEAFF	TGTGCCAGCAGCTTAGCGGTCACAGGGGGCAAGACTGAAGCTTTCTTT
TRBV11-2	TRBJ1-2	NA	CASSSGLDYGYTF	TGTGCCAGCAGCTCAGGACTCGACTATGGCTACACCTTC
TRBV7-9	TRBJ2-1	TRBD2	CASSLGRGGYNEQFF	TGTGCCAGCAGCTTAGGACGCGGGGGGTACAATGAGCAGTTCTTC
TRBV19	TRBJ2-5	TRBD2	CASVPNAGGQETQYF	TGTGCCAGTGTCCCAAACGCGGGGGGCCAAGAGACCCAGTACTTC
TRBV28	TRBJ1-5	NA	CATFPRGEGNQPQHF	TGTGCCACCTTCCCCAGGGGCGAAGGCAATCAGCCCCAGCATTTT
TRBV5-1	TRBJ1-4	TRBD1	CASAGTGGEKLFF	TGCGCCAGCGCCGGGACAGGGGGTGAAAAACTGTTTTTT
TRBV6-5	TRBJ1-1	NA	CASSSYDRSNTEAFF	TGTGCCAGCAGTTCTTACGACAGGTCGAACACTGAAGCTTTCTTT
TRBV2	TRBJ1-1	NA	CASRGGVLNTEAFF	TGTGCCAGTCGGGGGGGCGTTTTGAACACTGAAGCTTTCTTT
TRBV19	TRBJ2-5	NA	CASSIERGTGGETQYF	TGTGCCAGTAGTATCGAGAGGGGGACGGGTGGCGAGACCCAGTACTTC
TRBV19	TRBJ2-2	TRBD1	CASSSRQGALMAGELFF	TGTGCCAGTAGTAGCAGACAGGGGGCGCTTATGGCCGGGGAGCTGTTTTTT
TRBV29-1	TRBJ1-6	TRBD1	CSAVTGNNSPLHF	TGCAGCGCCGTGACAGGGAATAATTCACCCCTCCACTTT
TRBV6-1	TRBJ1-3	NA	CASSEKGGNTIYF	TGTGCCAGCAGTGAGAAGGGAGGCAACACCATATATTTT
TRBV7-3	TRBJ1-2	NA	CASSPGPQGGRGYTF	TGTGCCAGCAGTCCAGGGCCACAGGGTGGAAGGGGCTACACCTTC
TRBV4-1	TRBJ2-3	TRBD2	CASSQDWGLAADTQYF	TGCGCCAGCAGCCAAGACTGGGGACTAGCGGCAGATACGCAGTATTTT
TRBV6-1	TRBJ1-2	TRBD1	CASYGQGYGYTF	TGTGCCAGCTACGGACAGGGGTATGGCTACACCTTC
TRBV28	TRBJ1-1	TRBD1	CASRSRGTGSRYIEAFF	TGTGCCAGCAGGTCCCGCGGGACAGGGAGTCGGTACATTGAAGCTTTCTTT
TRBV6-4	TRBJ2-1	NA	CASSRRRGSGRMNEQFF	TGTGCCAGCAGTCGCCGTCGGGGAAGTGGAAGGATGAATGAGCAGTTCTTC
TRBV18	TRBJ1-5	TRBD1	CASSPDRVGNQPQHF	TGTGCCAGCTCACCCGACAGGGTTGGCAATCAGCCCCAGCATTTT
TRBV19	TRBJ1-5	NA	CASSFGLGQGYQPQHF	TGTGCCAGTAGTTTTGGTTTGGGCCAGGGGTATCAGCCCCAGCATTTT
TRBV2	TRBJ1-2	NA	CASSDDRKAGYTF	TGTGCCAGCAGCGATGACAGGAAGGCTGGCTACACCTTC
TRBV19	TRBJ2-4	TRBD2	CASSIGWGPGGNIQYF	TGTGCCAGTAGTATAGGGTGGGGTCCGGGGGGAAACATTCAGTACTTC
TRBV11-2	TRBJ1-6	NA	CASSLGARRSYNSPLHF	TGTGCCAGCAGCTTAGGGGCGCGCCGCTCCTATAATTCACCCCTCCACTTT
TRBV5-1	TRBJ2-4	NA	CASSLASSANIQYF	TGCGCCAGCAGCTTGGCTTCTAGTGCGAACATTCAGTACTTC
TRBV6-4	TRBJ2-1	TRBD2	CASSEASGGNEQFF	TGTGCCAGCAGTGAGGCTAGCGGGGGCAATGAGCAGTTCTTC